These T cell receptor beta chains were read from a single sample in a study of long-term antiretroviral therapy in people with HIV. Generated by immunoSEQ multiplex PCR, the TCRdb table keeps only in-frame clones and is missing some. The table has around 40,000 clones, roughly 88% seen once; the top ten hold about 10%. The sample was unsorted PBMCs, taken 2.2 years after starting antiretroviral therapy. All receptors derive from a man aged 18 to 30 with HIV. CDR3s include the opening cysteine and the closing phenylalanine or tryptophan. D genes are given only for firm matches. Some rows have no size entry. The others give once, few or many, or a class for an expanded clone.

clone_size	v_call	d_call	j_call	cdr3_aa	cdr3_nt
-	TRBV6-5	-	TRBJ1-2	CASSPQGRGLNGYTF	TGTGCCAGCAGTCCCCAGGGTCGGGGGCTAAATGGCTACACCTTC
-	TRBV14	TRBD2	TRBJ2-7	CASSRASGTSESYEQYF	TGTGCCAGCAGCCGAGCATCCGGGACTAGCGAGTCCTACGAGCAGTACTTC
-	TRBV18	TRBD2	TRBJ2-5	CASSPGRVQETQYF	TGTGCCAGCTCACCGGGGAGGGTCCAAGAGACCCAGTACTTC
-	TRBV6-5	-	TRBJ1-4	CATPTGSPDEKLFF	TGTGCCACACCAACAGGGAGCCCTGATGAAAAACTGTTTTTT
-	TRBV27	-	TRBJ2-7	CASSRGLSYEQYF	TGTGCCAGCAGTAGGGGCCTTTCCTACGAGCAGTACTTC
-	TRBV2	-	TRBJ2-1	CATRVRYEQFF	TGTGCCACCAGGGTCCGCTATGAGCAGTTCTTC
-	TRBV7-9	TRBD2	TRBJ2-7	CASSLVGSSGSSEQYF	TGTGCCAGCAGCTTAGTGGGCTCTAGCGGATCCTCCGAGCAGTACTTC
-	TRBV2	-	TRBJ2-7	CASSEAFYEQYF	TGTGCCAGCAGTGAAGCGTTCTACGAGCAGTACTTC
once	TRBV11-2	-	TRBJ2-7	CASSLGGIMVNEQYF	TGTGCCAGCAGCTTAGGGGGGATTATGGTCAACGAGCAGTACTTC
-	TRBV18	-	TRBJ1-5	CASSSQSLTGDSNQPQHF	TGTGCCAGCTCATCCCAATCCCTGACAGGTGATAGCAATCAGCCCCAGCATTTT
-	TRBV30	-	TRBJ2-1	CAWSIQQGTYNEQFF	TGTGCCTGGAGTATCCAACAGGGTACCTACAATGAGCAGTTCTTC
-	TRBV5-6	-	TRBJ1-5	CASSLALSLTRSNQPQHF	TGTGCCAGCAGCTTGGCCCTATCCTTAACACGTAGCAATCAGCCCCAGCATTTT
-	TRBV28	TRBD1	TRBJ1-5	CASSPSDRAFREPQHF	TGTGCCAGCAGCCCTTCGGACAGGGCTTTCCGGGAGCCCCAGCATTTT
-	TRBV9	-	TRBJ2-2	CASSVEVPGKKRELFF	TGTGCCAGCAGCGTTGAGGTCCCAGGGAAAAAAAGGGAGCTGTTTTTT
-	TRBV4-2	-	TRBJ2-1	CASSRFPDLGSYNEQFF	TGTGCCAGCAGCCGCTTTCCGGATTTGGGCTCCTACAATGAGCAGTTCTTC
-	TRBV27	-	TRBJ2-3	CASSPRTDTQYF	TGTGCCAGCAGCCCCCGCACAGATACGCAGTATTTT
-	TRBV7-9	-	TRBJ2-7	CASSFGRGPYEQYF	TGTGCCAGCAGCTTTGGCAGGGGTCCCTACGAGCAGTACTTC
-	TRBV5-6	-	TRBJ2-1	CASSPIVTGGEQFF	TGTGCCAGCAGCCCGATAGTTACCGGGGGTGAGCAGTTCTTC
-	TRBV29-1	-	TRBJ1-1	CSVEQGPDLTEAFF	TGCAGCGTTGAGCAGGGTCCCGACCTCACTGAAGCTTTCTTT
few	TRBV28	-	TRBJ2-3	CASSFDPESPTDTQYF	TGTGCCAGCAGTTTCGATCCCGAGAGTCCCACAGATACGCAGTATTTT
-	TRBV2	-	TRBJ1-4	CASSESRKTHGEKLFF	TGTGCCAGCAGTGAATCACGTAAGACCCATGGGGAAAAACTGTTTTTT
-	TRBV14	-	TRBJ2-7	CASSQEVRAQRYEQYF	TGTGCCAGCAGCCAAGAGGTCAGGGCCCAACGCTACGAGCAGTACTTC
-	TRBV7-9	-	TRBJ2-2	CASSEQTRPTGELFF	TGTGCCAGCAGCGAACAGACTAGGCCCACCGGGGAGCTGTTTTTT
-	TRBV27	TRBD1	TRBJ2-1	CASSLDRANEQFF	TGTGCCAGCAGTTTGGACAGGGCGAATGAGCAGTTCTTC
-	TRBV5-6	-	TRBJ2-5	CASSLWRSYNQETQYF	TGTGCCAGCAGCTTGTGGAGGTCTTACAACCAAGAGACCCAGTACTTC
-	TRBV4-2	TRBD2	TRBJ2-5	CASSQEPGLVGDETQYF	TGTGCCAGCAGCCAGGAGCCGGGACTAGTGGGAGACGAGACCCAGTACTTC
-	TRBV27	-	TRBJ1-6	CASTRRGNYNSPLHF	TGTGCCAGCACACGAAGGGGGAACTATAATTCACCCCTCCACTTT
-	TRBV21-1	-	TRBJ2-3	CASSTRDSWDTQYF	TGTGCCAGCAGCACCCGGGACTCGTGGGATACGCAGTATTTT
-	TRBV7-9	TRBD2	TRBJ2-7	CASSGRLAGVSYEQYF	TGTGCCAGCAGCGGGCGACTAGCGGGAGTCTCCTACGAGCAGTACTTC
-	TRBV7-8	TRBD1	TRBJ1-6	CASSPSGQGGSPLHF	TGTGCCAGCAGCCCCTCGGGACAGGGGGGTTCACCCCTCCACTTT
-	TRBV5-1	TRBD1	TRBJ1-5	CASSLTGAINQPQHF	TGCGCCAGCAGCTTGACAGGGGCGATCAATCAGCCCCAGCATTTT
-	TRBV6-6	TRBD1	TRBJ1-1	CASSLTPDRVESF	TGTGCCAGCAGTTTGACACCTGACAGGGTGGAGAGCTTT
once	TRBV5-1	TRBD1	TRBJ1-1	CASSLNGQGGTEAFF	TGCGCCAGCAGCCTAAATGGACAGGGGGGCACTGAAGCTTTCTTT